The 16 T cell receptor beta chains reported below all come from one sample, sequenced in a study of T cells in lung cancer brain metastases (dated by TCRdb to 2016 to 2019). The method behind the library was the immunoSEQ multiplex PCR assay. Here the immuneACCESS table is served through TCRdb, limited to in-frame sequences with V and J called. Missing clones are a known gap in these copies; in checked studies unresolved V genes cover under half, and the rest lacks a known reason. The sample yields around 5,000 clones; 87% were counted once. 2.5% to 4% of the sample is held by the ten biggest clonotypes. Specimen: tumor tissue from the primary lung tumor. Reading the label with the study, this specimen's cell subset or site is: primary lung cancer lesion. The receptors were gathered from a woman aged 45 to 65 with non-small cell lung cancer.

The chain employs TRBV5-6 and TRBJ2-3; D is unresolved. The V gene lost 3 bases and the J gene lost 0 bases, with 5 bases spanning the gap. The CDR3 totals 13 residues. The germline gives CDR1 SGHDT, CDR2 YYEEEE. The CDR3 loop is CASSSASTDTQYF. The CDR3 DNA follows: TGTGCCAGCAGCTCCGCTAGCACAGATACGCAGTATTTT.

V and J are TRBV5-1 and TRBJ2-7, with a weak D call TRBD1 (6 bases). The germline CDR1 and CDR2 sequences are SGHRS and YFSETQ. The CDR3 totals 19 residues. V gave up 4 bases and J gave up 0 bases, with 26 bases separating them. The CDR3 nucleotides are TGCGCCAGCAGCCAGTATCCGGAACAGGGATTTCCCAGCTCCTACGAGCAGTACGTC. Translated: CASSQYPEQGFPSSYEQYV.

V usage is TRBV28 and J usage is TRBJ1-1; the D gene is possibly TRBD1 (5 bases). The V end lost 5 bases, the J end lost 5 bases, and 12 bases lay between the germline ends. The CDR3 extends over 13 amino acids. CDR1 and CDR2 (germline): MDHEN, SYDVKM. The CDR3 protein is CASSHPRGTEAFF. The CDR3 coding sequence is TGTGCCAGCAGTCACCCGAGGGGTACTGAAGCTTTCTTT.

The chain links TRBV6-1 to TRBJ2-5; 12 nucleotides match TRBD2. Germline V gene lookup returns CDR1 MNHNS and CDR2 SASEGT. The CDR3 totals 14 residues. Trimming took 7 bases from V and 4 from J; bases not matched to a gene: 4. Written as DNA, the CDR3 is TGTGCCAGCACGACTAGCGGGAGATCAGAGACCCAGTACTTC. Translated: CASTTSGRSETQYF.

This clone has a handful of counts. The chain couples TRBV7-3 to TRBJ2-2; no clear D. Germline CDR1 is SGHTA and CDR2 is FQGTGA. CDR3 size: 13 residues. Trimming stripped 4 bases from V and 10 bases from J, with 13 bases between. CDR3 in amino acids: CASSSPNEAELFF. The CDR3 nucleotides are TGTGCCAGCAGCTCCCCTAATGAGGCGGAGCTGTTTTTT.

V and J are TRBV9 and TRBJ2-3, with D hard to call. The CDR3 runs 15 residues. The germline V gene encodes CDR1 SGDLS and CDR2 YYNGEE. V lost 1 base and J lost 0, with 9 bases in between. The CDR3 sequence: CASSVFGVSTDTQYF. CDR3 coding DNA: TGTGCCAGCAGCGTATTCGGCGTAAGCACAGATACGCAGTATTTT. The full variable domain, rest sourced from reference TRBV9 and TRBJ2-3, is DSGVTQTPKHLITATGQRVTLRCSPRSGDLSVYWYQQSLDQGLQFLIQYYNGEERAKGNILERFSAQQFPDLHSELNLSSLELGDSALYFCASSVFGVSTDTQYFGPGTRLTVL.

The chain uses TRBV28 and TRBJ1-2, with no clear D. CDR1 and CDR2 from the germline V gene are MDHEN and SYDVKM. V lost 7 bases and J lost 4, with 13 bases in between. The CDR3 runs 13 residues. Here the CDR3 DNA reads TGTGCCAGCACCTCATACACGGTCTATGGCTACACCTTC. As protein: CASTSYTVYGYTF.

The rearrangement joins TRBV5-1 to TRBJ2-3, with D perhaps matching TRBD1 (6 bases). The CDR3 is made up of 15 amino acids. The germline V gene has CDR1 SGHRS and CDR2 YFSETQ. The V end was cut by 0 bases, the J end by 4 bases, with 12 bases between. The CDR3 DNA is TGCGCCAGCAGCTTGGGACAGGCTGGGTCAGATACGCAGTATTTT. It yields the protein CASSLGQAGSDTQYF. The full variable domain, rest sourced from reference TRBV5-1 and TRBJ2-3, is KAGVTQTPRYLIKTRGQQVTLSCSPISGHRSVSWYQQTPGQGLQFLFEYFSETQRNKGNFPGRFSGRQFSNSRSEMNVSTLELGDSALYLCASSLGQAGSDTQYFGPGTRLTVL.

The chain employs TRBV6-4 and TRBJ2-1; 9 nucleotides match TRBD2. The J segment lost 11 bases and the V segment lost 2 bases, leaving 10 bases of the junction unmatched. CDR1 is MRHNA and CDR2 is SNTAGT in the germline V gene. CDR3 length: 15 amino acids. For the CDR3, the DNA is TGTGCCAGCAGTGACAGTCCTAGCGGGGTCCATAAGCAGTTCTTC. This sequence encodes CASSDSPSGVHKQFF.

As concerns this clone: The junction does not match germline at one end; this may be a read error. The chain is built from TRBV29-1 and TRBJ1-1; a possible D gene is TRBD1 (5 bases). Per the germline V gene, CDR1 is SQVTM and CDR2 is ANQGSEA. This CDR3 comprises 13 residues. The CDR3 here is CSSRIGGNAEAFF. CDR3 coding DNA: TGCAGCTCGAGGATTGGGGGGAACGCTGAAGCTTTCTTT.

The chain has TRBV6-5 and TRBJ2-4; D is possibly TRBD2 (6 bases). From germline, CDR1 is MNHEY and CDR2 SVGAGI. Trimming took off 4 bases at V and 6 bases at J, with 10 bases between the two ends. The CDR3 runs to 13 residues. DNA for the CDR3: TGTGCCAGCAGTTCTGGACTAAGAAACATTCAGTACTTC. It translates to CASSSGLRNIQYF.

CDR3 DNA sequence: TGTGCCAGCAGCTTCACAGATACGCAGTATTTT. Its translation is CASSFTDTQYF. The chain has TRBV11-3 and TRBJ2-3; D is ambiguous. The CDR3 consists of 11 residues. CDR1 SGHNT and CDR2 YENEEA come from the germline V gene. Trimming removed 3 bases at V and 2 bases at J, with 0 bases between.

The chain recombines TRBV7-2 with TRBJ1-2, with D uncertain. The germline V and J ends were trimmed by 5 bases and 3 bases, with 19 bases remaining between them. This CDR3 comprises 16 residues. CDR1 and CDR2 (germline): SGHTA, FQGNSA. The DNA for the CDR3 is TGTGCCAGCAGCCCAAGGAGGGTCTATATAGACTATGGCTACACCTTC. As protein: CASSPRRVYIDYGYTF.

The chain carries TRBV6-5 and TRBJ1-1; no reliable D call. The germline gives CDR1 MNHEY, CDR2 SVGAGI. Trimming removed 5 bases from V and 5 bases from J, with 9 bases in between. The length of the CDR3 is 12 residues. DNA of the CDR3: TGTGCCAGCAGTCAAGCTGGTACTGAAGCTTTCTTT. Encoded protein: CASSQAGTEAFF.

This clone was recorded a few times. The genes are TRBV5-1 and TRBJ2-1; 10 bases line up with TRBD2. CDR1 is SGHRS and CDR2 is YFSETQ in the germline V gene. This CDR3 has 16 amino acids. The J segment lost 1 base and the V segment lost 2 bases, leaving 3 bases of the junction unmatched. CDR3: CASSLLTSGSYNEQFF. The DNA of the CDR3 is TGCGCCAGCAGCTTACTGACTAGCGGGTCCTACAATGAGCAGTTCTTC.

J is TRBJ2-5 and V is TRBV12-2; TRBD2, the table's D call, lacks a check against the DNA. TRBV12-2 is assigned pseudogene status. The length of the CDR3 is 15 residues. The CDR3 nucleotides are TGTGCAAGTCGCTGCCCCCTAGCGGGAGAAGAGACCCAGTACTTC. Its protein is CASRCPLAGEETQYF.